What follows are 9 T cell receptor beta chains derived from one specimen sequenced in a study of blood T cells in healthy people across ages. A second PCR, run for roughly 7 to 12 cycles, used a sample-barcoded 5' primer plus a J-beta primer mix. Each CDR3 protein is one row after TCRdb ran MiXCR on the 5' RACE reads. The sample holds 500,000 to 550,000 distinct CDR3 sequences, 20% to 30% seen once. These data also featured in a second study, about T cells of mothers and their children.

Source material: blood. These receptors all stem from a boy aged 5-17 years in good health.

About this clonotype: One junction end disagrees with the germline gene, perhaps due to a read error. The chain joins TRBV3-1 to TRBJ2-7; 12 bases are a match to TRBD2. The CDR3 consists of 14 residues. The germline gives CDR1 LGHDT, CDR2 YNNKEL (reference sequence). CDR3 loop: CAGSQLAGGHEQYF. CDR3 coding DNA: TGTGCCGGCAGCCAACTAGCGGGGGGCCACGAGCAGTACTTC.

The table lists this clonotype with a few counts. The V and J genes are TRBV7-2 and TRBJ2-1, with 7 bases aligning to TRBD2. This CDR3 spans 13 amino acids. Germline V gene data show CDR1 as SGHTA and CDR2 as FQGNSA. Trimming removed 5 bases from V and 7 bases from J; junction bases left unmatched: 5. In DNA, the CDR3 is TGTGCCAGCAGCAAGAGGCGGGAGAATGAGCAGTTCTTC. It codes for CASSKRRENEQFF. Looking up the rest from reference TRBV7-2 and TRBJ2-1 gives the full variable domain: GAGVSQSPSNKVTEKGKDVELRCDPISGHTALYWYRQSLGQGLEFLIYFQGNSAPDKSGLPSDRFSAERTGGSVSTLTIQRTQQEDSAVYLCASSKRRENEQFFGPGTRLTVL.

The chain uses TRBV27 and TRBJ1-1; D not resolved. CDR1 is MNHEY, CDR2 SMNVEV, per germline (reference sequence). Trimming shortened V by 2 bases and J by 0 bases, and 7 bases separated the two germline ends. CDR3 length: 14 residues. CDR3 DNA sequence: TGTGCCAGCAGTTTAACGGCAGTGAACACTGAAGCTTTCTTT. Its translation is CASSLTAVNTEAFF.

This clonotype has only a few counts. The chain links TRBV7-9 to TRBJ2-5; 7 bases are shared with TRBD1. The end of the DNA is better explained by TRBJ2-7, so the J call may be wrong. The V gene's germline CDR1 is SEHNR and CDR2 FQNEAQ (reference sequence). CDR3 length: 14 residues. CDR3 amino acids: CASSDRDRPYEQYF. CDR3 DNA sequence: TGTGCCAGCAGCGACCGGGACAGACCCTACGAGCAGTACTTC.

The gene calls are TRBV29-1 and TRBJ2-5, with D unresolved. The DNA end is a closer match to TRBJ2-7, so the J assignment may be wrong. The CDR3 length is 11 residues. In germline, CDR1 is SQVTM, CDR2 ANQGSEA. CDR3 loop: CSVASRHEQYF. The CDR3 nucleotides read TGCAGCGTTGCGTCGCGTCACGAGCAGTACTTC.

This clonotype was detected many times. The chain employs TRBV9 and TRBJ2-1, with TRBD2 matching over 7 bases. The CDR3 is 15 amino acids. After removal of 2 bases from V and 2 bases from J, the junction contained 4 bases not matched to a gene. Germline V lookup: CDR1 SGDLS, CDR2 YYNGEE. The CDR3 nucleotides are TGTGCCAGCAGCGTCCGGGACTACCCCTACAATGAGCAGTTCTTC. As protein: CASSVRDYPYNEQFF.

In this sample, this clonotype turned up a few times. The gene calls are TRBV7-2 and TRBJ2-1; no reliable D call. Between the trimmed V and J ends, which lost 2 bases and 9 bases, there was a span of 14 bases. From germline, CDR1 is SGHTA and CDR2 FQGNSA. The CDR3 is 14 residues long. The CDR3 DNA reads as TGTGCCAGCAGCTTACGAACCTCCCCGACTGAGCAGTTCTTC. As protein: CASSLRTSPTEQFF.

This clonotype has only a few counts. The chain employs TRBV29-1 and TRBJ2-3; 7 nucleotides line up with TRBD1. The CDR3 consists of 14 residues. Germline V gene sequence: CDR1 SQVTM, CDR2 ANQGSEA. The ends lost 7 bases at V and 2 bases at J; junction bases unmatched: 9. CDR3 region: CSDSRGQPTDTQYF. CDR3 DNA sequence: TGCAGCGACTCAAGGGGACAGCCCACAGATACGCAGTATTTT.

V gene TRBV7-8 combines with J gene TRBJ2-7, with a weak D call TRBD1 (6 bases). The CDR3 covers 15 residues. V lost 5 bases to trimming and J lost 9 bases, with 23 bases between them. Germline assignment: CDR1 SGHVS and CDR2 FQNEAQ. CDR3 amino acids: CASSAPGQILRGQYF. CDR3 DNA: TGTGCCAGCAGCGCGCCGGGACAAATTCTACGTGGGCAGTACTTC.